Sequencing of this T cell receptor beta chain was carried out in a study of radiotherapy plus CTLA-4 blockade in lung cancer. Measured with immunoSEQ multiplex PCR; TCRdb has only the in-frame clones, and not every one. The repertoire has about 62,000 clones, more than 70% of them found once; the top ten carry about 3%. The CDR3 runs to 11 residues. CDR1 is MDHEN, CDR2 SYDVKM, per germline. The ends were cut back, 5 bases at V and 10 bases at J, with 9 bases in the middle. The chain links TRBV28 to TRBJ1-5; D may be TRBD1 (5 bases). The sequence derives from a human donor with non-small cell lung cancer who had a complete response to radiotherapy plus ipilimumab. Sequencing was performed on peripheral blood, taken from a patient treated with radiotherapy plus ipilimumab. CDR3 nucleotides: TGTGCCAGCAGTCCAGGGTTTCCCCAGCATTTT. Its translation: CASSPGFPQHF.